A selection of T cell receptor beta chains follows, all from one sample in a study of T cell repertoires in cytomegalovirus infection. The antigens of these receptors remain unknown. From the reads, TCRdb called clonotypes with MiXCR, one entry per CDR3 protein. The sample contains about 330,000 distinct CDR3 sequences, roughly a third of which appear only once. The material sequenced was cultured PBMCs, taken from culture after CMV antigen stimulation. Receptors originate from a human donor in good health (CMV status not recorded). Some clones in this sample may be carry-over from other donors' samples. The CDR3 runs from the conserved cysteine through the conserved F or W. A D gene is named only where the DNA matches it firmly. The size field is filled for only some rows; it gives once, few, many or a size class.

clone_size | j_call | d_call | v_call | cdr3_nt | cdr3_aa
NA | TRBJ1-5 | NA | TRBV19 | TGTGCCAGTACGACCCGGGCGCAGGCCAACAATCAGCCCCAGCATTTT | CASTTRAQANNQPQHF
many | TRBJ2-1 | TRBD2 | TRBV7-9 | TGTGCCAGCAGCTTACCGGGACTAGCGACCAATGAGCAGTTCTTC | CASSLPGLATNEQFF
few | TRBJ2-5 | NA | TRBV29-1 | TGCAGCGTTTTAGCTTCTTCAGGGCCCCTTCGGCAGACCCAGTACTTC | CSVLASSGPLRQTQYF
NA | TRBJ2-6 | NA | TRBV7-2 | TGTGCCAGCAGCGGTCAGAGGGGCTCTGGGGCCAACGTCCTGACTTTC | CASSGQRGSGANVLTF
few | TRBJ1-2 | NA | TRBV6-2/TRBV6-3 | TGTGCCAGCAGTTATAGGGGGAGGAACAACTATGGCTACACCTTC | CASSYRGRNNYGYTF
once | TRBJ2-1 | TRBD2 | TRBV4-1 | TGCGCCAGCAGCCAACATACTAGCGGTTCCTACAATGAGCAGTTCTTC | CASSQHTSGSYNEQFF
few | TRBJ2-3 | NA | TRBV5-4 | TGTGCCAGCAGCTTATTTACGGGGGTCCCTAGCACAGATACGCAGTATTTT | CASSLFTGVPSTDTQYF
NA | TRBJ2-1 | NA | TRBV11-2 | TGTGCCAGCAGCTCACTTCGGTTTGGGCAGTTCTTC | CASSSLRFGQFF
NA | TRBJ2-5 | NA | TRBV20-1 | TGCAGTGCTAGTATGACCGTACAAGAGACCCAGTACTTC | CSASMTVQETQYF
many | TRBJ1-1 | NA | TRBV12-5 | TGTGCTAGTACCAGGCCCATGAACACTGAAGCTTTCTTT | CASTRPMNTEAFF
NA | TRBJ1-2 | NA | TRBV7-2 | TGTGCCAGCAGCTTGTATTTCGTGAGGGGCTACACCTTC | CASSLYFVRGYTF
NA | TRBJ2-5 | NA | TRBV18 | TGTGCCAGCTCACCAAAGGGGGGCCCACAAGAGACCCAGTACTTC | CASSPKGGPQETQYF
many | TRBJ2-5 | NA | TRBV7-2 | TGTGCCAGCAGCTTAGTTGGAGGAGGTTCGCAAGAGACCCAGTACTTC | CASSLVGGGSQETQYF
few | TRBJ2-3 | NA | TRBV5-4 | TGTGCCAGCAGCTTGGAACGGGCTACGCAGTATTTT | CASSLERATQYF
few | TRBJ1-4 | NA | TRBV4-3 | TGCGCCAGCAGCCAAGATGCCAGTCACAATGAAAAACTGTTTTTT | CASSQDASHNEKLFF
NA | TRBJ1-3 | NA | TRBV7-2 | TGTGCCAGCAGCTTAGATGGAGCGGCTGGAAACACCATATATTTT | CASSLDGAAGNTIYF
few | TRBJ2-7 | TRBD2 | TRBV25-1 | TGTGCCAGCAGTGAAGGTGGAGCGGGAGTCAACGAGCAGTACTTC | CASSEGGAGVNEQYF
NA | TRBJ1-1 | NA | TRBV7-9 | TGTGCCAGCGGCCAGCGGGGGATCGAAGCTTTCTTT | CASGQRGIEAFF
NA | TRBJ2-6 | NA | TRBV20-1 | TGCAGTGCTGGGTGGGGCTACGGGGCCAACGTCCTGACTTTC | CSAGWGYGANVLTF
NA | TRBJ2-7 | NA | TRBV27 | TGTGCCAGCAGTTTAAGGTTCGCGGGGCCCGACCCAAGGGGATACGAGCAGTACTTC | CASSLRFAGPDPRGYEQYF
NA | TRBJ2-5 | TRBD2 | TRBV7-8 | TGTGCCAGCAGTTTTGGGACTAGTATGGGAGAGACCCAGTACTTC | CASSFGTSMGETQYF
NA | TRBJ1-1 | NA | TRBV4-1 | TGCGCCAGCAGCCAAGAACAGGAGAACACTGAAGCTTTCTTT | CASSQEQENTEAFF
many | TRBJ2-2 | NA | TRBV24-1 | TGTGCCACCAGCGCCGCGGGCCCAAGAACCGGGGAGCTGTTTTTT | CATSAAGPRTGELFF
few | TRBJ2-7 | TRBD2 | TRBV5-5 | TGTGCCAGCAGCTATGGACTAGCGGGAGTGGTTTACGAGCAGTACTTC | CASSYGLAGVVYEQYF
few | TRBJ2-2 | NA | TRBV20-1 | TGCAGTGCTAGAGATAGCCGGGAGTCGACCGGGGAGCTGTTTTTT | CSARDSRESTGELFF
NA | TRBJ2-3 | NA | TRBV5-1 | TGCGCCAGCAGCTTGAAGGGCCATACAGATACGCAGTATTTT | CASSLKGHTDTQYF
few | TRBJ2-1 | NA | TRBV6-6 | TGTGCCAGCAGTTACTTAGGACCCAGCTCCTACAATGAGCAGTTCTTC | CASSYLGPSSYNEQFF
NA | TRBJ1-5 | TRBD1 | TRBV12-3/TRBV12-4 | TGTGCCAGCAGTTCCAAACCCGGACAGGGCGGTCAGCCCCAGCATTTT | CASSSKPGQGGQPQHF
few | TRBJ1-6 | NA | TRBV4-1 | TGCGCCAGCAGCCAAGAGGAGGGGACAAAATCCTATAATTCACCCCTCCACTTT | CASSQEEGTKSYNSPLHF
NA | TRBJ1-1 | NA | TRBV19 | TGTGCCAGTATTCACAGTCGAGGGAGTTGGACTGAAGCTTTCTTT | CASIHSRGSWTEAFF
NA | TRBJ2-5 | NA | TRBV7-6 | TGTGCCAGCAGCCACGGACTATCCCAAGAGACCCAGTACTTC | CASSHGLSQETQYF
many | TRBJ1-2 | TRBD1 | TRBV6-5 | TGTGCCAGCACAGGACAGGGAGGTGCCTATGGCTACACCTTC | CASTGQGGAYGYTF
NA | TRBJ2-1 | TRBD1 | TRBV7-6 | TGTGCCAGCAGCCAAGACGACAGGGATCCCTACAATGAGCAGTTCTTC | CASSQDDRDPYNEQFF
NA | TRBJ2-5 | NA | TRBV7-2 | TGTGCCAGCACCCCCCGGGCCGAGACCCAGTACTTC | CASTPRAETQYF
few | TRBJ1-1 | NA | TRBV11-3 | TGTGCCAGCAGCTTAGAAACTGCGGGCACTGAAGCTTTCTTT | CASSLETAGTEAFF
NA | TRBJ1-4 | NA | TRBV24-1 | TGTGCCACCAGGAGGGTCACTCCGAAGAATGAAAAACTGTTTTTT | CATRRVTPKNEKLFF
few | TRBJ1-2 | NA | TRBV4-3 | TGCGCCAGCAGCCAAGATCTGGGGAGGTACTACACCTTC | CASSQDLGRYYTF
NA | TRBJ2-1 | NA | TRBV10-3 | TGTGCCATCGGCCAAGCGTCAGAGCAGTTCTTC | CAIGQASEQFF
NA | TRBJ1-1 | NA | TRBV18 | TGTGCCAGCTCACGACTGACCGGGTCTCAAGAAGCTTTCTTT | CASSRLTGSQEAFF
many | TRBJ2-6 | NA | TRBV7-2 | TGTGCCAGCAGTTCAGGGTCTGGGGCCAACGTCCTGACTTTC | CASSSGSGANVLTF
few | TRBJ2-5 | TRBD1 | TRBV7-2 | TGTGCCAGCAGCTTAGCCCGTGGACAGGGGACCGAGACCCAGTACTTC | CASSLARGQGTETQYF
NA | TRBJ2-5 | NA | TRBV7-4 | TGTGCCACCATGGGTGGGCTCCAGGAGACCCAGTACTTC | CATMGGLQETQYF
NA | TRBJ2-5 | TRBD2 | TRBV20-1 | TGCAGTGCTCCCGGGACTAGAGTTGAGACCCAGTACTTC | CSAPGTRVETQYF
NA | TRBJ2-5 | TRBD2 | TRBV5-4 | TGTGCCAGCAGCTTGATCATGGGACTAGCGGGAACGATCGTTGGAGAGACCCAGTACTTC | CASSLIMGLAGTIVGETQYF
many | TRBJ1-1 | NA | TRBV7-3 | TGTGCCAGCAGCTCACATGGGAACACTGAAGCTTTCTTT | CASSSHGNTEAFF
NA | TRBJ2-1 | NA | TRBV7-2 | TGTGCCAGCAGCCCGGGGGCGGGAGCTAGGGATGAGCAGTTCTTC | CASSPGAGARDEQFF
NA | TRBJ2-5 | NA | TRBV20-1 | TGCAGTGCCAGGACACCAACCGCCCAAGAGACCCAGTACTTC | CSARTPTAQETQYF
few | TRBJ2-3 | NA | TRBV12-3/TRBV12-4 | TGTGCCAGCAGTTTTTTTGGCGCAGATACGCAGTATTTT | CASSFFGADTQYF
NA | TRBJ2-2 | NA | TRBV6-2/TRBV6-3 | TGTGCCAGCAGTTACGGTCTGTACACCGGGGAGCTGTTTTTT | CASSYGLYTGELFF
NA | TRBJ2-1 | TRBD2 | TRBV10-3 | TGTGCCATCAGTGAGGGTAGCGGGAGAGGGGGCAATGAGCAGTTCTTC | CAISEGSGRGGNEQFF
NA | TRBJ1-6 | NA | TRBV4-1 | TGCGCCAGCAGCCAAGGCACAGGGATTTATTCACCCCTCCACTTT | CASSQGTGIYSPLHF
few | TRBJ2-5 | NA | TRBV25-1 | TGTGCCAGCAGTGGAGACCGGGTCTGGCAAGAGACCCAGTACTTC | CASSGDRVWQETQYF
once | TRBJ2-1 | NA | TRBV20-1 | TGCAGTGCTAGCGACTTGAACAATGAGCAGTTCTTC | CSASDLNNEQFF